This record concerns one T cell receptor beta chain sequence. Original processing notes: Amplification with reference gene primers provided the estimates of nucleated cell counts. Measured with immunoSEQ multiplex PCR; TCRdb has only the in-frame clones, and not every one. D and trimming were read from the DNA, whereas the V and J calls and clone size are those reported in that table. The table has some 250,000 clones, approximately 86% seen once; the top ten hold approximately 2%. This sample is part of a study of blood T cell repertoires in COVID-19. The overall study: Donors in the United States, Italy and Spain gave samples during acute or convalescent COVID-19. Sources were T cells, B-cell-depleted T cells, or PBMCs; the material itself was cDNA or gDNA.

Per the germline V gene, CDR1 is SEHNR and CDR2 is FQNEAQ (reference sequence). Unmatched junction bases numbered 6, after V lost 5 bases and J lost 3 bases. There are 14 residues in the CDR3. This receptor was taken from a man aged 25 to 40 with active or convalescent COVID-19. The genes are TRBV7-9 and TRBJ2-5; 7 nucleotides agree with TRBD1. Sequencing used peripheral blood. CDR3 in amino acids: CASSRPGQKETQYF. The CDR3 region has the DNA TGTGCCAGCAGCCGACCGGGACAGAAAGAGACCCAGTACTTC.